This T cell receptor beta chain was recovered during a study of blood T cells in healthy people across ages. This clonotype has a handful of counts. With a J-beta primer mix and a sample-barcoded 5' primer, a second PCR ran about 7 to 12 cycles. One entry per CDR3 protein, called by TCRdb with MiXCR from the 5' RACE reads. The table lists about 770,000 distinct CDR3 sequences, 40% to 50% of them singletons. This CDR3 has 17 residues. V lost 5 bases and J lost 4; bases outside the gene matches: 7. CDR1 and CDR2 (germline): SGHTA, FQGNSA. This receptor was taken from a man aged 55 to 70 in good health. The sample consisted of blood. The chain recombines TRBV7-2 with TRBJ2-1; 14 bases line up with TRBD2. The CDR3 here is CASSIGTSGGRYNEQFF. The CDR3 bases are TGTGCCAGCAGCATAGGGACTAGCGGGGGCCGATACAATGAGCAGTTCTTC.